The source of this TCR beta chain is a study of control samples from healthy donors and cancer patients. Libraries were prepared by immunoSEQ multiplex PCR; TCRdb keeps only in-frame clonotypes and omits some of them. There are just under 75,000 clones in the sample; approximately 84% occur only once, and just under 4% lies in the top ten. Germline V gene lookup returns CDR1 SGHAT and CDR2 FQNNGV. Trimming took 1 base from V and 0 from J, leaving 12 bases between them. The CDR3 runs to 16 residues. J is TRBJ1-1 and V is TRBV11-2; a possible D gene is TRBD1 (5 bases). The sequence was collected from a woman between 50 and 59 years old in good health. Sequenced: blood. CDR3 coding DNA: TGTGCCAGCAGCTTAGGGGGCCGCCGAATGAACACTGAAGCTTTCTTT. It yields the protein CASSLGGRRMNTEAFF. Using reference TRBV11-2 and TRBJ1-1 for the parts outside the CDR3, the full variable domain is EAGVAQSPRYKIIEKRQSVAFWCNPISGHATLYWYQQILGQGPKLLIQFQNNGVVDDSQLPKDRFSAERLKGVDSTLKIQPAKLEDSAVYLCASSLGGRRMNTEAFFGQGTRLTVV.